This T cell receptor beta chain was profiled in a study of cytomegalovirus exposure and HLA in healthy donors. Study-wide context: An earlier analysis identified 110 million or so unique TCR beta sequences in about 180 million T cells. General study findings and limits: The study found most TCR sequences rare, yet found some public TCRs in many donors.

Concerning this clone itself: Its antigen is unidentified.

Vbeta (60) and Jbeta (13) primers were used in the PCR. Sequencing was performed with immunoSEQ multiplex PCR; in TCRdb, only in-frame clones are kept and a portion is missing. The repertoire table contains just under 80,000 clones. The CDR3 loop spans 14 amino acids. CDR1 is MDHEN, CDR2 SYDVKM, per germline. Trimming removed 4 bases from V and 3 bases from J, with 12 bases in between. The study sampled nominally healthy donors, though unrecorded immune exposures were likely. The sequence derives from a man aged 18 to 30 in good health and CMV-seropositive. The chain couples TRBV28 to TRBJ1-1; D possibly corresponds to TRBD1 (6 bases). The specimen was PBMCs. DNA of the CDR3: TGTGCCAGCAGTTCCATGGACAGTTACACTGAAGCTTTCTTT. It encodes CASSSMDSYTEAFF. The whole variable domain, remainder taken from reference TRBV28 and TRBJ1-1, is DVKVTQSSRYLVKRTGEKVFLECVQDMDHENMFWYRQDPGLGLRLIYFSYDVKMKEKGDIPEGYSVSREKKERFSLILESASTNQTSMYLCASSSMDSYTEAFFGQGTRLTVV.